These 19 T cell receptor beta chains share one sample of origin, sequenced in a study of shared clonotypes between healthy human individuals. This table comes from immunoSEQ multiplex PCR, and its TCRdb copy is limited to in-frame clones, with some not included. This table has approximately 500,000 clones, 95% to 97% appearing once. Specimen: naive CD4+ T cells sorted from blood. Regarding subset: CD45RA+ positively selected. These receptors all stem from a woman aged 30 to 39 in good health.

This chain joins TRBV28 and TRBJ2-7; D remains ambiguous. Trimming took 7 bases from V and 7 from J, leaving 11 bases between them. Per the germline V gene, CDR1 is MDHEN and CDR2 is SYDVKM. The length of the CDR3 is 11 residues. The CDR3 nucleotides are TGTGCCAGCATAGGGTCGAGAGAGCAGTACTTC. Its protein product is CASIGSREQYF.

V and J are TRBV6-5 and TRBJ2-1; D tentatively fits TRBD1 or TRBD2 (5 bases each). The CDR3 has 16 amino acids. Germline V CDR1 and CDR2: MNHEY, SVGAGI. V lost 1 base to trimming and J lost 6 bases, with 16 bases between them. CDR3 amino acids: CASSYLGAGKPNEQFF. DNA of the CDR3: TGTGCCAGCAGTTACTTAGGGGCCGGGAAACCCAATGAGCAGTTCTTC.

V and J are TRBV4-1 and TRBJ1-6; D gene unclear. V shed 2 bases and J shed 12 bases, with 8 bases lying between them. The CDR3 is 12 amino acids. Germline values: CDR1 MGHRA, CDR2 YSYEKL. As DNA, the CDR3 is TGCGCCAGCAGCCAACCCATGGGACCCCTCCACTTT. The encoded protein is CASSQPMGPLHF.

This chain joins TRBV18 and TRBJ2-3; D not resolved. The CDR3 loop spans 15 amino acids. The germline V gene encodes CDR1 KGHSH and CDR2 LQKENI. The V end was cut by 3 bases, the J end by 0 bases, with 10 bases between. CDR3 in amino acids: CASSPPSKSTDTQYF. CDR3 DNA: TGTGCCAGCTCACCCCCATCTAAGAGCACAGATACGCAGTATTTT.

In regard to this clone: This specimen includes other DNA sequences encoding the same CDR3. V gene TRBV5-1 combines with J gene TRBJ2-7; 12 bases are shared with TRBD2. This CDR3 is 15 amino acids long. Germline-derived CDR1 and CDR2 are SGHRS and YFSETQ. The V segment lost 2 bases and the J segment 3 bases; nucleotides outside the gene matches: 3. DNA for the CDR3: TGCGCCAGCAGCTTACTAGCGGGAGGTGGCTACGAGCAGTACTTC. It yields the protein CASSLLAGGGYEQYF.

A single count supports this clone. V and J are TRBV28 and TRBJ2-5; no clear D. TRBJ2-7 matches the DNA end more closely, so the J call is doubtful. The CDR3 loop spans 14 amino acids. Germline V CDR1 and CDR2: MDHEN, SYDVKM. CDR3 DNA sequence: TGTGCCAGCAGTTTAGACCCAGTACACTACGAGCAGTACTTC. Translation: CASSLDPVHYEQYF.

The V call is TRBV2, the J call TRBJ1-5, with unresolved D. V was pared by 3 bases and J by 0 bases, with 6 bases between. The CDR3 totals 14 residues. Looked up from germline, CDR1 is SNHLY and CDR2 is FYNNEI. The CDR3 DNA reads TGTGCCAGCAGTGACACGTATAGCAATCAGCCCCAGCATTTT. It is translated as CASSDTYSNQPQHF.

DNA for the CDR3: TGTGCCAGCAGTGGGGGACTAGCGCCCTACGAGCAGTACTTC. Translating gives CASSGGLAPYEQYF. This rearrangement joins TRBV27 to TRBJ2-7, with 10 bases aligning to TRBD2. Trimming cost V 5 bases and J 2 bases; bases outside gene matches: 3. Germline CDR1 reads MNHEY; CDR2 reads SMNVEV (reference sequence). This CDR3 contains 14 residues.

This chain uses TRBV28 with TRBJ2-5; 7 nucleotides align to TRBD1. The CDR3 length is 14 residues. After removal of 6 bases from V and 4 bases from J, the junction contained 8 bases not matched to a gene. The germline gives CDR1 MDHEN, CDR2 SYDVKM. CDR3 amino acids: CASRSQGVVETQYF. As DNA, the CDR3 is TGTGCCAGCAGATCCCAGGGGGTCGTAGAGACCCAGTACTTC. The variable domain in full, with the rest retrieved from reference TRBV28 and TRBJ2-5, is DVKVTQSSRYLVKRTGEKVFLECVQDMDHENMFWYRQDPGLGLRLIYFSYDVKMKEKGDIPEGYSVSREKKERFSLILESASTNQTSMYLCASRSQGVVETQYFGPGTRLLVL.

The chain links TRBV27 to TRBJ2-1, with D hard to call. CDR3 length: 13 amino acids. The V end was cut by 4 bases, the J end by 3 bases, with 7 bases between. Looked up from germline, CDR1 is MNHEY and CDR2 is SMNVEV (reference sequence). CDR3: CASSYTDYNEQFF. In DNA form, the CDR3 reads TGTGCCAGCAGTTATACAGACTACAATGAGCAGTTCTTC.

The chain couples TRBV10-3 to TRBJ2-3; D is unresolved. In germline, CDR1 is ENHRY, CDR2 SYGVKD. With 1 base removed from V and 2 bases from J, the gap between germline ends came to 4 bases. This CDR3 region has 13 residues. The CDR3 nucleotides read TGTGCCATCAGTGAGTTAAACACAGATACGCAGTATTTT. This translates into CAISELNTDTQYF.

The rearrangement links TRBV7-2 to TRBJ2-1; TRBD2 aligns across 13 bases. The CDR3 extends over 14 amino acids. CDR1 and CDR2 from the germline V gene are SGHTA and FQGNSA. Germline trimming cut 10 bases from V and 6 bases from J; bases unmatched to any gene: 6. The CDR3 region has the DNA TGTGCCACCGGGCGGACTAGCGGGAGCAATGAGCAGTTCTTC. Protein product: CATGRTSGSNEQFF.

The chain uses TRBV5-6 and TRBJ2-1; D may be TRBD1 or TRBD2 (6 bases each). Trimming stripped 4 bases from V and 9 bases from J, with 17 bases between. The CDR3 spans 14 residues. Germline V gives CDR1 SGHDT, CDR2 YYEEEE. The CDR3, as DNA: TGTGCCAGCAGCACCTCTAGGGGGGTCGGTGAGCAGTTCTTC. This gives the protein CASSTSRGVGEQFF.

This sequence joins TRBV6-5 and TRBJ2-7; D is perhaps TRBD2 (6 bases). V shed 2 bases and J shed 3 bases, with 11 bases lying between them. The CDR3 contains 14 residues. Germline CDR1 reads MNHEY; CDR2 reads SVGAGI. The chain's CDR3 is CASSYGVGGYEQYF. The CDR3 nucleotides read TGTGCCAGCAGTTACGGGGTGGGGGGCTACGAGCAGTACTTC.

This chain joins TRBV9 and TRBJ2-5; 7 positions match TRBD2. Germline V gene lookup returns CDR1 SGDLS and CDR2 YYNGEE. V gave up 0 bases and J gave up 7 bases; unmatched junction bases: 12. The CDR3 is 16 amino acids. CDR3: CASSVESGFPSGTQYF. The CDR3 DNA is TGTGCCAGCAGCGTAGAGAGCGGATTCCCTAGCGGGACCCAGTACTTC.

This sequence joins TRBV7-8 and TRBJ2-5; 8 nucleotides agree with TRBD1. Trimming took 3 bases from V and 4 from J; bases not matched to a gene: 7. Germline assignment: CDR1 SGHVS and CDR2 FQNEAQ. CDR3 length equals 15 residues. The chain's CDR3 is CASSFSSGGVETQYF. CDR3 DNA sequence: TGTGCCAGCAGCTTCTCTTCAGGGGGCGTAGAGACCCAGTACTTC. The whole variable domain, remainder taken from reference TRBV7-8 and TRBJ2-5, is GAGVSQSPRYKVAKRGQDVALRCDPISGHVSLFWYQQALGQGPEFLTYFQNEAQLDKSGLPSDRFFAERPEGSVSTLKIQRTQQEDSAVYLCASSFSSGGVETQYFGPGTRLLVL.

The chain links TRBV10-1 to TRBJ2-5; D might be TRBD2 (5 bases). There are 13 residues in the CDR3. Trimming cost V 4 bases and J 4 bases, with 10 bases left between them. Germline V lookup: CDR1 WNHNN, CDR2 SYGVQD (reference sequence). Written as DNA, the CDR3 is TGCGCCAGCAGTGGGCAGGCGGGAGAGACCCAGTACTTC. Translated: CASSGQAGETQYF.

Here the CDR3 reads CASSQFLMNTEAFF. The CDR3 nucleotides are TGCGCCAGCAGCCAATTCCTAATGAACACTGAAGCTTTCTTT. This chain connects TRBV4-1 to TRBJ1-1; D is unresolved. The CDR3 runs 14 residues. The germline V gene encodes CDR1 MGHRA and CDR2 YSYEKL. V lost 2 bases to trimming and J lost 0 bases, with 7 bases between them.

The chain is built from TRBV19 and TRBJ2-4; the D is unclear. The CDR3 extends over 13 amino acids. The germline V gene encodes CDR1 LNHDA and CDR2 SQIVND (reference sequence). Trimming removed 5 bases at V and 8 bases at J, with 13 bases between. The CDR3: CASSSRHLDIQYF. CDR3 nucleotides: TGTGCCAGTAGTTCCCGACATTTAGACATTCAGTACTTC.